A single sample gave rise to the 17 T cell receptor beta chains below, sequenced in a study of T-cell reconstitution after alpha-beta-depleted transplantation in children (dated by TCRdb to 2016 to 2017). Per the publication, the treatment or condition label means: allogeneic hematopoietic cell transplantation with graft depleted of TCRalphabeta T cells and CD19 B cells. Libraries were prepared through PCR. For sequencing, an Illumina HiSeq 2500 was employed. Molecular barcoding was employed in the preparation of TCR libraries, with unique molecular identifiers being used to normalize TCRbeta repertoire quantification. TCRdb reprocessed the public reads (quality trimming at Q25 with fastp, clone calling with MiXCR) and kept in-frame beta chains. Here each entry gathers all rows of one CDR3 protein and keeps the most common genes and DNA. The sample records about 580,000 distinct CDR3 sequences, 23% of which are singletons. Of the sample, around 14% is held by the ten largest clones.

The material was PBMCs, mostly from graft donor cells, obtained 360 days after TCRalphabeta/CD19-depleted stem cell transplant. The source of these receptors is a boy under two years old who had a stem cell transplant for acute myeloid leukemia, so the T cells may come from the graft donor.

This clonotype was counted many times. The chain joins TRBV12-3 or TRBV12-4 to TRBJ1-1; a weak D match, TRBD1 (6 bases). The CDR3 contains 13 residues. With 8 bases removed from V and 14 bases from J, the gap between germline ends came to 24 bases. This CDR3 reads CASRGPAGGGDFF. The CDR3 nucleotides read TGTGCCAGCCGGGGCCCTGCAGGCGGGGGCGACTTCTTT.

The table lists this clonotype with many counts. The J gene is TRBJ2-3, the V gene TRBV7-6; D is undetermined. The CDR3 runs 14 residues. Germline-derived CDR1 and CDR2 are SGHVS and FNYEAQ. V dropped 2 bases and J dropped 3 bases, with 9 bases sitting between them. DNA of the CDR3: TGTGCCAGCAGCTTATACGGAAAAACAGATACGCAGTATTTT. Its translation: CASSLYGKTDTQYF.

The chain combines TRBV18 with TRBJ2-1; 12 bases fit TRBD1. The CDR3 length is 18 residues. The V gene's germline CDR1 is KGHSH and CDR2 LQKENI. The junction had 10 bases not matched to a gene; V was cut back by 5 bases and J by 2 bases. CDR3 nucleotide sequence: TGTGCCAGCTCAGGTGGGACAGGGGGCGCCGGTCCCTACAATGAGCAGTTCTTC. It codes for CASSGGTGGAGPYNEQFF. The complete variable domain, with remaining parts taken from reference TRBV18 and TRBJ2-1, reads NAGVMQNPRHLVRRRGQEARLRCSPMKGHSHVYWYRQLPEEGLKFMVYLQKENIIDESGMPKERFSAEFPKEGPSILRIQQVVRGDSAAYFCASSGGTGGAGPYNEQFFGPGTRLTVL.

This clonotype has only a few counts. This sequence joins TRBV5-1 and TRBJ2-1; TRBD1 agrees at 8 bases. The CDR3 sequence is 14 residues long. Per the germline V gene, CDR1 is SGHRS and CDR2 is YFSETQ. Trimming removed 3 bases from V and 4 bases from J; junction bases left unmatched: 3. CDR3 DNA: TGCGCCAGCAGCTCCCAGGGGGCTTACAATGAGCAGTTCTTC. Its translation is CASSSQGAYNEQFF.

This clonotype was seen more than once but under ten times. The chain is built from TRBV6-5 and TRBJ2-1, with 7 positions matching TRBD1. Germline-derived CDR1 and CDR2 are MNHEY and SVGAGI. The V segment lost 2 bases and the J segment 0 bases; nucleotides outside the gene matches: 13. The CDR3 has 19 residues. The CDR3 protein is CASSYERRGLGSSYNEQFF. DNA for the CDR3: TGTGCCAGCAGTTACGAAAGAAGGGGGCTAGGGAGCTCCTACAATGAGCAGTTCTTC.

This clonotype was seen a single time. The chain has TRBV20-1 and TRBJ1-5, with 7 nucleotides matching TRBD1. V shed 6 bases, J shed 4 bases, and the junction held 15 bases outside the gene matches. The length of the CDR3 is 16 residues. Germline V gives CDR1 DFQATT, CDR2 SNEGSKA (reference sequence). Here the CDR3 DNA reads TGCAGTGCCCCAGAGGGGACAGTAGAAGGGAATCAGCCCCAGCATTTT. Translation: CSAPEGTVEGNQPQHF.

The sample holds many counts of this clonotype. The CDR3 region is CASRARGGYGYTF. CDR3 bases: TGTGCCAGCCGTGCACGCGGGGGCTATGGCTACACCTTC. The chain combines TRBV27 with TRBJ1-2, with a weak D call TRBD1 (5 bases). Germline V gene data show CDR1 as MNHEY and CDR2 as SMNVEV (reference sequence). The CDR3 loop spans 13 amino acids. Trimming removed 8 bases at V and 4 bases at J, with 14 bases between.

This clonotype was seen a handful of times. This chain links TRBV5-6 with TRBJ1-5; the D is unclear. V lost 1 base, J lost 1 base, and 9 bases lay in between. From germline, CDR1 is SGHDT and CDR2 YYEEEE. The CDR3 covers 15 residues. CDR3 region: CASSLYTASNQPQHF. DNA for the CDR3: TGTGCCAGCAGCTTGTACACGGCCAGCAATCAGCCCCAGCATTTT.

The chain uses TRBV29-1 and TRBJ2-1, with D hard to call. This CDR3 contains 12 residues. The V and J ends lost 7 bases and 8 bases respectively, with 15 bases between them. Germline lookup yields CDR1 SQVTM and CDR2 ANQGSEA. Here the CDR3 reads CSGRSLVDEQFF. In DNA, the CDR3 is TGCAGCGGACGTTCCCTTGTGGATGAGCAGTTCTTC.

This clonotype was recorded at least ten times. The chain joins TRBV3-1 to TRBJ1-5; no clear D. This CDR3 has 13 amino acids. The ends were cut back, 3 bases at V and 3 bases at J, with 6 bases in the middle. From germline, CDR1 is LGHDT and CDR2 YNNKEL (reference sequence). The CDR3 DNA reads TGTGCCAGCAGCCAGGGTATCAATCAGCCCCAGCATTTT. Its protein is CASSQGINQPQHF. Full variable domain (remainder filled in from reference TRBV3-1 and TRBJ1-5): DTAVSQTPKYLVTQMGNDKSIKCEQNLGHDTMYWYKQDSKKFLKIMFSYNNKELIINETVPNRFSPKSPDKAHLNLHINSLELGDSAVYFCASSQGINQPQHFGDGTRLSIL.

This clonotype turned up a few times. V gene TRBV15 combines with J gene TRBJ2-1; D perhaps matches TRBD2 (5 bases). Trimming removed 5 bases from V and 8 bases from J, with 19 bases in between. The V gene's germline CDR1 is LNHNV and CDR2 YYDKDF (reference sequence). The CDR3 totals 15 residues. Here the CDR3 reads CATSPPERLAHEQFF. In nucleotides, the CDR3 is TGTGCCACCAGCCCCCCCGAAAGGCTAGCCCATGAGCAGTTCTTC.

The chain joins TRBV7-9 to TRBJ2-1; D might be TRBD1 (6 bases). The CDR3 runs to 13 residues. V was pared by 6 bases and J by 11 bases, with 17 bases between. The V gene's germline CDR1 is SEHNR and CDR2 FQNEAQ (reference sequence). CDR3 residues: CASSYQGRRQQFF. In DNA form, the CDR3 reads TGTGCCAGCAGTTACCAGGGGCGGCGTCAGCAGTTCTTC.

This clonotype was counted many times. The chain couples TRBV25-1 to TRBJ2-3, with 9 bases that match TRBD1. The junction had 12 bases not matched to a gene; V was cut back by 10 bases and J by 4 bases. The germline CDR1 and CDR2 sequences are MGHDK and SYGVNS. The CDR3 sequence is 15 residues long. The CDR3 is CATGGTGIYSDTQYF. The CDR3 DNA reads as TGTGCCACCGGTGGGACAGGGATTTATTCAGATACGCAGTATTTT.

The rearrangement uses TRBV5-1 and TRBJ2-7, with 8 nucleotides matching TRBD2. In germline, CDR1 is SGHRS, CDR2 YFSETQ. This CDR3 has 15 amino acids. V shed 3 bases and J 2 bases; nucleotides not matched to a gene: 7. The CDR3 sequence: CASSSGGGLTYEQYF. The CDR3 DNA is TGCGCCAGCAGCTCAGGCGGGGGGCTCACCTACGAGCAGTACTTC.

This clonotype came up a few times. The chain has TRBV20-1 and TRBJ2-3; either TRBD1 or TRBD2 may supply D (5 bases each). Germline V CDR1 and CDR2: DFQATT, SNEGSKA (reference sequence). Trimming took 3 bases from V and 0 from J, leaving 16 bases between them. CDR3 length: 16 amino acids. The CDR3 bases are TGCAGTGCTAGCGGGGTAGGGGCCCCTAGCACAGATACGCAGTATTTT. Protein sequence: CSASGVGAPSTDTQYF.

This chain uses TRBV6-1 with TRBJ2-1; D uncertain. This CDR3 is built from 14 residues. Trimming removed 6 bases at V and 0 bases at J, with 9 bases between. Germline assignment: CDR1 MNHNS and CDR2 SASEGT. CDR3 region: CASSTGRSYNEQFF. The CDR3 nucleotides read TGTGCCAGCAGCACTGGCCGCTCCTACAATGAGCAGTTCTTC.

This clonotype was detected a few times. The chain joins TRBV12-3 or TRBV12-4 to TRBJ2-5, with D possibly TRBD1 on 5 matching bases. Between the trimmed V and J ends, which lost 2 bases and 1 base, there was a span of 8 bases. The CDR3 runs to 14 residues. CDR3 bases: TGTGCCAGCAGTTTAACAGGAACCCAAGAGACCCAGTACTTC. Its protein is CASSLTGTQETQYF.